Listed here is a single T cell receptor (beta chain). Its antigen is not identified. These data belong to a study of cytotoxic CD8 clonotypes in ibrutinib-treated CLL. The data were produced by immunoSEQ multiplex PCR, yet TCRdb's version contains in-frame clones alone and is incomplete. The profile shows some 150,000 clones, 80% of them singletons. CDR1 KGHSH and CDR2 LQKENI come from the germline V gene. J lost 5 bases, V lost 3 bases, and 8 bases had no gene match. There are 17 residues in the CDR3. Study-wide points: Rare overall, public clonotypes shrank or held steady under therapy. There were differences in sampling times between sustained-remission and progressing patients.

The J gene is TRBJ2-1, the V gene TRBV18; the match to TRBD2 covers 12 bases. The specimen comprised PBMCs, sampled after 36 months of ibrutinib treatment. The clonotype was recovered from a human donor with chronic lymphocytic leukemia. CDR3 amino acids: CASSPRTSGTIDNEQFF. CDR3 nucleotides: TGTGCCAGCTCACCGCGGACTAGCGGGACAATCGACAATGAGCAGTTCTTC.